A single sample is the source of the 17 T cell receptor beta chains below, sequenced in a study of Tregs in tolerant kidney transplant recipients. Related graft donors supplied nonmyeloablative bone marrow transplants, and mixed chimerism was transient. Profiling relied on immunoSEQ multiplex PCR, and the TCRdb table lists in-frame clones only, not all of them. Of some 50,000 clones listed, roughly 87% are singletons. The input for sequencing was CD8+ T cells from blood (PBMCs), taken 12 months after the transplant. All receptors derive from a human patient who received a combined kidney and bone marrow transplant. Some T cells could come from the graft donor.

The chain is built from TRBV6-1 and TRBJ2-6, with D hard to call. CDR1 is MNHNS and CDR2 is SASEGT in the germline V gene. V lost 1 base and J lost 0, with 10 bases in between. This CDR3 comprises 17 residues. The CDR3 protein is CASSEGGFFSGANVLTF. The DNA for the CDR3 is TGTGCCAGCAGTGAAGGAGGATTCTTCTCTGGGGCCAACGTCCTGACTTTC.

The chain links TRBV19 to TRBJ2-7, with 7 bases lining up with TRBD1. Looked up from germline, CDR1 is LNHDA and CDR2 is SQIVND (reference sequence). The V and J ends lost 5 bases and 2 bases, in that order; junction bases with no gene match: 9. The CDR3 is 15 residues long. The CDR3 region has the DNA TGTGCCAGTAGTCCGCGCAGACAGGGTACCTACGAGCAGTACTTC. It is translated as CASSPRRQGTYEQYF. The complete variable domain, with remaining parts taken from reference TRBV19 and TRBJ2-7, reads DGGITQSPKYLFRKEGQNVTLSCEQNLNHDAMYWYRQDPGQGLRLIYYSQIVNDFQKGDIAEGYSVSREKKESFPLTVTSAQKNPTAFYLCASSPRRQGTYEQYFGPGTRLTVT.

The rearrangement links TRBV20-1 to TRBJ2-1, with D unclear. Trimming cost V 6 bases and J 8 bases, with 8 bases left between them. This CDR3 region has 10 residues. The germline CDR1 and CDR2 sequences are DFQATT and SNEGSKA (reference sequence). The CDR3 reads CSASGYEQFF. CDR3 nucleotide sequence: TGCAGTGCCTCAGGTTATGAGCAGTTCTTC.

The gene calls are TRBV6-1 and TRBJ2-5, with D possibly being TRBD1 (6 bases). The assigned J gene may be wrong: the sequence end matches TRBJ2-7 better. Germline V gives CDR1 MNHNS, CDR2 SASEGT. This CDR3 has 13 residues. The CDR3 DNA reads TGTGCCAGCAGGGCCGGACAGTCCTACGAGCAGTACTTC. The encoded protein is CASRAGQSYEQYF.

The chain links TRBV20-1 to TRBJ2-3; D gene unclear. Trimming left V 7 bases short and J 0 bases short, with 2 bases between. The CDR3 sequence is 10 residues long. Germline assignment: CDR1 DFQATT and CDR2 SNEGSKA (reference sequence). The CDR3 nucleotides read TGCAGTGTAAGCACAGATACGCAGTATTTT. Its protein product is CSVSTDTQYF.

J is TRBJ2-7 and V is TRBV5-4; 8 positions match TRBD1. The CDR3 totals 14 residues. With 4 bases clipped from V and 0 bases from J, the junction kept 3 bases outside the gene matches. CDR1 and CDR2 from the germline V gene are SGHNT and YYREEE (reference sequence). CDR3 protein: CASSKGTGSYEQYF. The CDR3 region has the DNA TGTGCCAGCAGCAAGGGGACAGGCTCCTACGAGCAGTACTTC.

This chain's CDR3 is CASSVEGQGAPDTQYF. The CDR3 DNA sequence: TGTGCCAGCAGCGTAGAGGGACAGGGGGCCCCAGATACGCAGTATTTT. This chain connects TRBV9 to TRBJ2-3; 12 nucleotides align to TRBD1. The CDR3 spans 16 residues. Unmatched junction bases numbered 3, after V lost 0 bases and J lost 4 bases. Germline lookup yields CDR1 SGDLS and CDR2 YYNGEE.

In DNA form, the CDR3 reads TGTGCCAGCAGTTACAGGGGAAGGGAGACCCAGTACTTC. Amino acid sequence: CASSYRGRETQYF. This sequence joins TRBV6-5 and TRBJ2-5, with D perhaps matching TRBD1 (5 bases). The germline CDR1 and CDR2 sequences are MNHEY and SVGAGI. The CDR3 is 13 amino acids. The ends were cut back, 2 bases at V and 5 bases at J, with 9 bases in the middle.

V usage is TRBV7-9 and J usage is TRBJ1-5; 7 positions match TRBD1. V gave up 5 bases and J gave up 3 bases; unmatched junction bases: 4. Germline values: CDR1 SEHNR, CDR2 FQNEAQ (reference sequence). The CDR3 covers 14 residues. CDR3 protein: CASSRDSLNQPQHF. DNA for the CDR3: TGTGCCAGCAGCCGGGACAGCCTCAATCAGCCCCAGCATTTT.

The rearrangement joins TRBV6-4 to TRBJ2-7, with 10 positions matching TRBD2. The CDR3 totals 14 residues. The germline gives CDR1 MRHNA, CDR2 SNTAGT. V shed 8 bases, J shed 2 bases, and the junction held 6 bases outside the gene matches. For the CDR3, the DNA is TGTGCCAGCCGGTTAGGACTAGCGGCCTACGAGCAGTACTTC. Its translation is CASRLGLAAYEQYF.

As concerns this clone: The germline gene is not matched at one end of the junction; a read error may be the cause. Other DNA variants within this sample encode the same CDR3. The J gene is TRBJ1-6, the V gene TRBV5-1, with a possible D match to TRBD1 (6 bases). From germline, CDR1 is SGHRS and CDR2 YFSETQ. This CDR3 comprises 19 residues. As DNA, the CDR3 is TGCGCCAGCAGCGACGGACAGCTCACCTTTAGCTCCTATAATTCCCCCCTCCACTTT. It encodes CASSDGQLTFSSYNSPLHF.

The DNA for the CDR3 is TGTGCCAGCAGTAGGGACTCAAGCCACAATGAGCAGTTCTTC. It is translated as CASSRDSSHNEQFF. V is TRBV7-3 and J is TRBJ2-1; D may be TRBD2 (6 bases). Per the germline V gene, CDR1 is SGHTA and CDR2 is FQGTGA. The CDR3 spans 14 residues. Trimming cost V 6 bases and J 5 bases, with 14 bases left between them.

V and J are TRBV2 and TRBJ2-5, with 11 nucleotides matching TRBD2. The trim removed 2 bases at V and 5 bases at J, leaving 10 bases unmatched. CDR3 size: 17 residues. Germline V CDR1 and CDR2: SNHLY, FYNNEI. The CDR3 region has the DNA TGTGCCAGCAGTGAATTTGCTAGCGGGAGGTCGAGGGAGACCCAGTACTTC. Its translation is CASSEFASGRSRETQYF.

This chain connects TRBV23-1 to TRBJ1-2, with 7 bases matching TRBD1. TRBV23-1 qualifies as an ORF whose function is uncertain. V shed 7 bases and J 4 bases; nucleotides not matched to a gene: 15. The CDR3 extends over 16 amino acids. The CDR3, as DNA: TGCGCCAGCACCCAATCGGGAAGGGGGCTCCCCTATGGCTACACCTTC. Protein: CASTQSGRGLPYGYTF.

The V call is TRBV4-1, the J call TRBJ2-1; D gene ambiguous. Trimming removed 0 bases from V and 10 bases from J, with 7 bases in between. The CDR3 is made up of 12 amino acids. Per germline, CDR1 MGHRA and CDR2 YSYEKL. This CDR3 reads CASSQDPGEQFF. The CDR3 bases are TGCGCCAGCAGCCAAGATCCCGGGGAGCAGTTCTTC.

The chain employs TRBV10-1 and TRBJ1-2; tentative D call: TRBD1 (5 bases). V was shortened by 7 bases and J by 0 bases, with 15 bases between the two germline ends. This CDR3 is 15 amino acids long. CDR1 and CDR2 from the germline V gene are WNHNN and SYGVQD (reference sequence). CDR3 DNA: TGCGCCAGCAACTCGAGACAGAGAGCTAACTATGGCTACACCTTC. It encodes CASNSRQRANYGYTF.

CDR3 protein: CAVFSGVSTDTQYF. In DNA, the CDR3 is TGTGCCGTCTTCAGCGGGGTTAGCACAGATACGCAGTATTTT. This chain uses TRBV10-3 with TRBJ2-3, with 7 bases aligning to TRBD2. The CDR3 is 14 residues long. Trimming cost V 11 bases and J 0 bases; bases outside gene matches: 8. Per germline, CDR1 ENHRY and CDR2 SYGVKD.